Given below is one T cell receptor beta chain in context. The antigen remains unidentified. The data were obtained in a study of cytomegalovirus exposure and HLA in healthy donors. Study results and caveats: Overall, approximately 180 TCR beta chains were annotated as cytomegalovirus-associated.

In the PCR, 60 Vbeta and 13 Jbeta primers were used. The repertoire was sequenced with immunoSEQ multiplex PCR; TCRdb's copy has only in-frame clones and lacks some. The table records tens of thousands of clones, about 78% of them present only once. V lost 6 bases to trimming and J lost 2 bases, with 13 bases between them. Germline V CDR1 and CDR2: MNHNY, SVGAGI (reference sequence). The CDR3 length is 14 residues. The sequencing input was PBMCs. This chain uses TRBV6-6 with TRBJ1-1, with no clear D. The clonotype originates from a woman in her 40s in good health and CMV-seronegative. The chain's CDR3 is CASRGSGGNTEAFF. CDR3 sequence (DNA): TGTGCCAGCAGAGGGAGTGGAGGAAACACTGAAGCTTTCTTT.